The source of this T cell receptor (beta chain) is a study of blood T cells in healthy people across ages. CDR3 size: 13 residues. With V trimmed by 4 bases and J by 6 bases, 1 base remained unmatched. Germline V lookup: CDR1 SGHDT, CDR2 YYEEEE. Primed by a sample-barcoded 5' primer and a J-beta primer mix, a second PCR proceeded for roughly 7 to 12 cycles. TCRdb processed the 5' RACE reads anew with MiXCR; each CDR3 protein has one entry. This table holds more than 800,000 distinct CDR3 sequences, 25% to 35% found once. The origin of this receptor is a woman at least 80 years old in good health. The J gene is TRBJ1-5, the V gene TRBV5-6, with 10 bases that match TRBD1. What was sequenced was blood. The CDR3 sequence is CASSRDRGQPQHF. For the CDR3, the DNA is TGTGCCAGCAGCAGGGACAGGGGTCAGCCCCAGCATTTT.